This TCR beta chain appears in the sequencing data of a study of blood T cells in healthy people across ages. Study overall: Capturing about one barcoded beta molecule per two T cells was achieved by template switching. Study-wide results and caveats: Both naive CD4+ cell counts and diversity were greater in long-lived donors than in aged donors. Age showed a roughly linear inverse relationship with TCR beta diversity per million T cells.

Germline assignment: CDR1 DFQATT and CDR2 SNEGSKA (reference sequence). With 6 bases removed from V and 8 bases from J, the gap between germline ends came to 13 bases. This CDR3 spans 12 amino acids. Concerning this clonotype: Its antigen is unidentified.

PCR was performed a second time for about 6 to 12 cycles using a sample-barcoded 5' primer and a J-beta primer mix. Each of the cDNA molecules was tagged by a template-switch adaptor with 12 random nucleotides. TCRdb independently ran MiXCR on the 5' RACE reads; one entry per CDR3 protein. Among approximately 800,000 distinct CDR3 sequences listed, around 50% were seen once. Source material: blood. This TCR was sampled from a man aged 35-49 years in good health. The chain has TRBV20-1 and TRBJ2-2, with a possible D match to TRBD1 (5 bases). Here the CDR3 DNA reads TGCAGTGCGAGTCAGGGATTTGGGGAGCTGTTTTTT. This gives the protein CSASQGFGELFF.